This T cell receptor (beta chain) was captured in a study of shared clonotypes between healthy human individuals. This CDR3 has 14 residues. Germline V gene data show CDR1 as SGHRS and CDR2 as YFSETQ. The V and J ends lost 0 bases and 1 base respectively, with 7 bases between them. Sequencing used immunoSEQ multiplex PCR; TCRdb keeps in-frame clones, though not all of them. The data hold around 2.1 million clones, with 95% observed a single time. This chain links TRBV5-1 with TRBJ1-1, with D uncertain. This TCR was recovered from a man between 18 and 29 years old in good health. Sequenced material: naive CD4+ T cells sorted from blood. Subset meaning: CD45RA+ positively selected. In DNA form, the CDR3 reads TGCGCCAGCAGCTTGGATCTGGGGAACACTGAAGCTTTCTTT. Translating gives CASSLDLGNTEAFF.